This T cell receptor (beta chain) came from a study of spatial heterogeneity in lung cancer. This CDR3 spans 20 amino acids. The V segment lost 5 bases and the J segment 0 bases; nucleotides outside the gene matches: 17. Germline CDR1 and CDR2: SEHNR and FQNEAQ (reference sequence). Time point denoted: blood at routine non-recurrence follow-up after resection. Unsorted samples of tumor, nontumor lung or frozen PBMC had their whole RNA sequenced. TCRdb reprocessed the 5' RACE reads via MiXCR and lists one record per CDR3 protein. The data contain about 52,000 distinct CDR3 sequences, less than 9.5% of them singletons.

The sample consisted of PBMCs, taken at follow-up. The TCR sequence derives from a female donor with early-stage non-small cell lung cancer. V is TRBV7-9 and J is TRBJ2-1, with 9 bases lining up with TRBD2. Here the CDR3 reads CASSPRERGVLRSSYNEQFF. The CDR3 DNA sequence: TGTGCCAGCAGCCCTCGGGAGCGGGGGGTCCTAAGGAGCTCCTACAATGAGCAGTTCTTC.